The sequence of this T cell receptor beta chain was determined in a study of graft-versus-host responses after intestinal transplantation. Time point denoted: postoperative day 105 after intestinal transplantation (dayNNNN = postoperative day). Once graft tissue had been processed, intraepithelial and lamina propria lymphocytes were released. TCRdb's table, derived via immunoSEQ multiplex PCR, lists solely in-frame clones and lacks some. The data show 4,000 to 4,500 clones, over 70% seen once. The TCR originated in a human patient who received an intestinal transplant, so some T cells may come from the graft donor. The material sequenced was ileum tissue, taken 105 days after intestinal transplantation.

The CDR3 here is CASSSGTSSGYEQYF. CDR3 coding DNA: TGTGCCAGCAGTTCCGGGACTAGCAGCGGCTACGAGCAGTACTTC. The chain links TRBV28 to TRBJ2-7, with 9 nucleotides matching TRBD2. Germline assignment: CDR1 MDHEN and CDR2 SYDVKM. Losses at the gene ends were 4 bases for V and 3 bases for J; bases not matched to a gene: 7. The CDR3 is 15 residues long.